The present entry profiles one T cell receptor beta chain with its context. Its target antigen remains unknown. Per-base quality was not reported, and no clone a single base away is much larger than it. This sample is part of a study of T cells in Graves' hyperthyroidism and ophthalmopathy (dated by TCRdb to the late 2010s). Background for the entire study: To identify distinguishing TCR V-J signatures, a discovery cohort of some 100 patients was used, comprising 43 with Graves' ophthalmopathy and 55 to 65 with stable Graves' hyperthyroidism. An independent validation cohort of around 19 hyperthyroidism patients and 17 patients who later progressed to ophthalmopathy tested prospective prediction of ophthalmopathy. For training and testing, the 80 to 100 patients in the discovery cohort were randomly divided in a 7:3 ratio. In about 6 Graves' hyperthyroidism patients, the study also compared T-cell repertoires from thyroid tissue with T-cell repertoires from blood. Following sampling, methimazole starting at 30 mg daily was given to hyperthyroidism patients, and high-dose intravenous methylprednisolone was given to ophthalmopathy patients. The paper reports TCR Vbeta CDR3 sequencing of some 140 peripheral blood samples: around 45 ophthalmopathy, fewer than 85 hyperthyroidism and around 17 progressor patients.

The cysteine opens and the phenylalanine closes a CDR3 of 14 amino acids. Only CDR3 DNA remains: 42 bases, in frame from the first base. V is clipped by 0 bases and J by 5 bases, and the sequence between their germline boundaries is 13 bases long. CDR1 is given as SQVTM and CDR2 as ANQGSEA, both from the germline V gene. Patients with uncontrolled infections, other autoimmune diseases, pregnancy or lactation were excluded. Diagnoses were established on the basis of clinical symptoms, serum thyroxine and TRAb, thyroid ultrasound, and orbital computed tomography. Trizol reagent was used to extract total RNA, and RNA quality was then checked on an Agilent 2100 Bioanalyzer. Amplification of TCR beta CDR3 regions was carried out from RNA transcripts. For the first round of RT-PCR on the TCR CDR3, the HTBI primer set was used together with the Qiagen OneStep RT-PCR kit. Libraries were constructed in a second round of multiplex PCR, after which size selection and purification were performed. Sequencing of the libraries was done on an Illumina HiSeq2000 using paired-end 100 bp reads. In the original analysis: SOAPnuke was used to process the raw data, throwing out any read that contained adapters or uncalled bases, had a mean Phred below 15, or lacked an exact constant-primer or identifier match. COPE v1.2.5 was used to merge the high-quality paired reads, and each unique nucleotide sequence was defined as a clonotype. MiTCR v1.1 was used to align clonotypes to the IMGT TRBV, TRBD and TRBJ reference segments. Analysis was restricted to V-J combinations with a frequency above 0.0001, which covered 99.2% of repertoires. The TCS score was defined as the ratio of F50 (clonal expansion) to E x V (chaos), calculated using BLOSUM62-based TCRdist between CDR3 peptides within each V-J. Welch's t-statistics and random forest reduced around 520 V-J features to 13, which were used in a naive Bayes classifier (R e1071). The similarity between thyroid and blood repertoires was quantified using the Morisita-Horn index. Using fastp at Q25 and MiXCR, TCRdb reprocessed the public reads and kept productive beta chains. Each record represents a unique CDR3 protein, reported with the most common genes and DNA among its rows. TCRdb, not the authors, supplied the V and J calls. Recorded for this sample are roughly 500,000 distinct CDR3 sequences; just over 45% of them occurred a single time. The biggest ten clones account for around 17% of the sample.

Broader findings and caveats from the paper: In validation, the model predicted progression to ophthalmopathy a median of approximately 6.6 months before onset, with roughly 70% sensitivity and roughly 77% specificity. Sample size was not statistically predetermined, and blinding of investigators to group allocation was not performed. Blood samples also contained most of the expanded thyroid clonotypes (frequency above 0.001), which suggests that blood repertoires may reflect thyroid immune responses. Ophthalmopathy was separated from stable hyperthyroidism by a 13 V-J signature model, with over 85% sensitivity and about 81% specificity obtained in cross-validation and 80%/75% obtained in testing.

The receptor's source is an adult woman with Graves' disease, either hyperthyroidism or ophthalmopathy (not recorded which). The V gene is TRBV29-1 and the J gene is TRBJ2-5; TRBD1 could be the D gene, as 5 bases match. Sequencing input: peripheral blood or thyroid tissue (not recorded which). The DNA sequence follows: TGCAGCGTTGAAGATGGGGCAGGGTCGGAGACCCAGTACTTC. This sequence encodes CSVEDGAGSETQYF.